A selection of T cell receptor beta chains follows, all from one sample in a study of T-cell memory formation after mild COVID-19. TCRdb used MiXCR to reprocess the 5' RACE reads, holding one entry per CDR3 protein. The sample consists of about 200,000 distinct CDR3 sequences, roughly 10% of them appearing once. The sample consisted of PBMCs or a T cell subset sorted from them (not recorded which). These receptors all stem from a man younger than 30 who had mild COVID-19 (a few samples of this study predate the infection). Cell type and time point are not known. Both conserved end residues are part of each CDR3. Each record gives: D gene, clone size, V gene, J gene, CDR3 protein, CDR3 DNA. The D gene is left open where the match is weak. Not all rows give a size; the values are once, few, many and, for expanded clones, a class.

d_call: TRBD1
clone_size: few
v_call: TRBV2
j_call: TRBJ2-7
cdr3_aa: CASRVRGWSYEQYF
cdr3_nt: TGTGCCAGCAGGGTCAGGGGGTGGTCCTACGAGCAGTACTTC

d_call: .
clone_size: few
v_call: TRBV6-2/TRBV6-3
j_call: TRBJ1-1
cdr3_aa: CASSPRMVEAFF
cdr3_nt: TGTGCCAGCAGTCCCCGAATGGTTGAAGCTTTCTTT

d_call: TRBD1
clone_size: few
v_call: TRBV10-3
j_call: TRBJ1-4
cdr3_aa: CAISVETGGEKLFF
cdr3_nt: TGTGCCATCAGTGTTGAGACAGGGGGGGAAAAACTGTTTTTT

d_call: TRBD2
clone_size: .
v_call: TRBV7-8
j_call: TRBJ2-1
cdr3_aa: CASSSGLAGGQEQFF
cdr3_nt: TGTGCCAGCAGCTCGGGACTAGCGGGGGGGCAGGAGCAGTTCTTC

d_call: TRBD1
clone_size: .
v_call: TRBV7-9
j_call: TRBJ1-1
cdr3_aa: CASSFTGDKAFF
cdr3_nt: TGTGCCAGCAGCTTCACAGGGGACAAAGCTTTCTTT

d_call: TRBD2
clone_size: .
v_call: TRBV7-3
j_call: TRBJ2-1
cdr3_aa: CASSLWTSVGDEQFF
cdr3_nt: TGTGCCAGCAGCTTATGGACTAGCGTCGGGGATGAGCAGTTCTTC

d_call: TRBD1
clone_size: many
v_call: TRBV5-1
j_call: TRBJ2-3
cdr3_aa: CASRYTDRGAPDTQYF
cdr3_nt: TGCGCCAGCAGATATACCGACAGGGGGGCCCCAGATACGCAGTATTTT

d_call: TRBD1
clone_size: .
v_call: TRBV10-3
j_call: TRBJ2-5
cdr3_aa: CAISAAGTGSQETQYF
cdr3_nt: TGTGCCATCAGTGCGGCTGGGACAGGGAGCCAAGAGACCCAGTACTTC

d_call: .
clone_size: .
v_call: TRBV7-9
j_call: TRBJ1-2
cdr3_aa: CASSLAGGQSYGYTF
cdr3_nt: TGTGCCAGCAGCTTAGCCGGTGGACAGAGCTATGGCTACACCTTC

d_call: .
clone_size: few
v_call: TRBV7-8
j_call: TRBJ1-4
cdr3_aa: CASSLGPNEKLFF
cdr3_nt: TGTGCCAGCAGCTTGGGACCTAATGAAAAACTGTTTTTT

d_call: .
clone_size: many
v_call: TRBV7-6
j_call: TRBJ2-3
cdr3_aa: CASSSGQGTDTQYF
cdr3_nt: TGTGCCAGCAGCTCCGGACAAGGCACAGATACGCAGTATTTT

d_call: .
clone_size: many
v_call: TRBV28
j_call: TRBJ2-5
cdr3_aa: CASSLSGWETQYF
cdr3_nt: TGTGCCAGCAGCCTCTCAGGGTGGGAGACCCAGTACTTC

d_call: .
clone_size: .
v_call: TRBV4-2
j_call: TRBJ1-2
cdr3_aa: CASSQVPGLASYTF
cdr3_nt: TGTGCCAGCAGCCAAGTCCCAGGATTGGCAAGCTACACCTTC

d_call: TRBD2
clone_size: few
v_call: TRBV7-2
j_call: TRBJ2-3
cdr3_aa: CASSSRLAGTQYF
cdr3_nt: TGTGCCAGCAGCTCCCGACTAGCTGGTACGCAGTATTTT

d_call: .
clone_size: many
v_call: TRBV7-2
j_call: TRBJ2-7
cdr3_aa: CASSPPGGYEQYF
cdr3_nt: TGTGCCAGCAGCCCCCCGGGCGGCTACGAGCAGTACTTC

d_call: .
clone_size: .
v_call: TRBV5-4
j_call: TRBJ2-2
cdr3_aa: CASSLPGVANTGELFF
cdr3_nt: TGTGCCAGCAGTCTCCCGGGCGTCGCGAACACCGGGGAGCTGTTTTTT

d_call: .
clone_size: .
v_call: TRBV12-3/TRBV12-4
j_call: TRBJ2-1
cdr3_aa: CASSVWRRGHPNEQFF
cdr3_nt: TGTGCCAGCAGTGTTTGGAGGCGGGGGCACCCCAATGAGCAGTTCTTC

d_call: TRBD1
clone_size: .
v_call: TRBV7-2
j_call: TRBJ1-2
cdr3_aa: CASSLGNRGSDYGYTF
cdr3_nt: TGTGCCAGCAGCCTCGGGAACAGGGGTAGCGACTATGGCTACACCTTC

d_call: .
clone_size: .
v_call: TRBV7-2
j_call: TRBJ1-4
cdr3_aa: CASSRGVNEKLFF
cdr3_nt: TGTGCCAGCAGCCGAGGGGTTAATGAAAAACTGTTTTTT

d_call: .
clone_size: .
v_call: TRBV12-3/TRBV12-4
j_call: TRBJ1-4
cdr3_aa: CASSLLLGTGNEKLFF
cdr3_nt: TGTGCCAGCAGTTTACTCCTCGGTACGGGTAATGAAAAACTGTTTTTT

d_call: .
clone_size: .
v_call: TRBV2
j_call: TRBJ2-1
cdr3_aa: CASSELWGYNEQFF
cdr3_nt: TGTGCCAGCAGTGAACTGTGGGGATACAATGAGCAGTTCTTC

d_call: .
clone_size: few
v_call: TRBV11-2
j_call: TRBJ2-7
cdr3_aa: CASSPGPNGQYF
cdr3_nt: TGTGCCAGCAGCCCGGGACCGAACGGGCAGTACTTC

d_call: TRBD2
clone_size: many
v_call: TRBV12-3/TRBV12-4
j_call: TRBJ2-7
cdr3_aa: CASSPSGGHYEQYF
cdr3_nt: TGTGCCAGCAGTCCTAGCGGGGGCCACTACGAGCAGTACTTC

d_call: .
clone_size: few
v_call: TRBV6-5
j_call: TRBJ1-2
cdr3_aa: CASSYSLLSYGYTF
cdr3_nt: TGTGCCAGCAGTTACTCGCTCTTAAGCTATGGCTACACCTTC

d_call: TRBD1
clone_size: many
v_call: TRBV5-1
j_call: TRBJ2-7
cdr3_aa: CASSYRQGLYEQYF
cdr3_nt: TGCGCCAGCAGCTACCGACAGGGTCTCTACGAGCAGTACTTC

d_call: TRBD1
clone_size: many
v_call: TRBV12-3/TRBV12-4
j_call: TRBJ1-5
cdr3_aa: CASRQGALARQPQHF
cdr3_nt: TGTGCCAGCCGACAGGGGGCGTTGGCAAGGCAGCCCCAGCATTTT

d_call: .
clone_size: few
v_call: TRBV12-5
j_call: TRBJ2-3
cdr3_aa: CASGHNGAGEGRSAQYF
cdr3_nt: TGTGCTAGTGGCCACAACGGGGCAGGGGAGGGCAGATCAGCGCAGTATTTT

d_call: .
clone_size: .
v_call: TRBV4-2
j_call: TRBJ2-7
cdr3_aa: CASSEGGSPYEQYF
cdr3_nt: TGTGCCAGCAGCGAGGGGGGGTCCCCCTACGAGCAGTACTTC

d_call: .
clone_size: .
v_call: TRBV6-2/TRBV6-3
j_call: TRBJ2-7
cdr3_aa: CASSTTSYEQYF
cdr3_nt: TGTGCCAGCAGTACAACTTCCTACGAGCAGTACTTC

d_call: .
clone_size: .
v_call: TRBV7-9
j_call: TRBJ2-3
cdr3_aa: CASSLDGNTQYF
cdr3_nt: TGTGCCAGCAGCTTAGACGGGAATACGCAGTATTTT

d_call: .
clone_size: few
v_call: TRBV7-3
j_call: TRBJ1-1
cdr3_aa: CASSLRGGEAFF
cdr3_nt: TGTGCCAGCAGCTTAAGAGGGGGAGAAGCTTTCTTT

d_call: .
clone_size: many
v_call: TRBV5-1
j_call: TRBJ1-1
cdr3_aa: CASSLQVANTEAFF
cdr3_nt: TGCGCCAGCAGCTTGCAAGTAGCGAACACTGAAGCTTTCTTT

d_call: TRBD1
clone_size: .
v_call: TRBV5-1
j_call: TRBJ1-2
cdr3_aa: CASTVDRADGYTF
cdr3_nt: TGCGCCAGCACCGTGGACAGGGCAGATGGCTACACCTTC

d_call: .
clone_size: .
v_call: TRBV10-3
j_call: TRBJ2-1
cdr3_aa: CAIKSPTAMGEQFF
cdr3_nt: TGTGCCATCAAATCTCCCACAGCCATGGGTGAGCAGTTCTTC

d_call: TRBD1
clone_size: many
v_call: TRBV4-3
j_call: TRBJ1-2
cdr3_aa: CASSQDGTGGYYGYTF
cdr3_nt: TGCGCCAGCAGCCAAGATGGAACAGGGGGGTACTATGGCTACACCTTC

d_call: .
clone_size: .
v_call: TRBV7-2
j_call: TRBJ2-3
cdr3_aa: CASSPQTPVTDTQYF
cdr3_nt: TGTGCCAGCAGCCCTCAAACCCCAGTCACAGATACGCAGTATTTT

d_call: TRBD2
clone_size: .
v_call: TRBV4-2
j_call: TRBJ2-5
cdr3_aa: CASSLLPSGGDQETKYF
cdr3_nt: TGTGCCAGCAGCCTCCTCCCCAGCGGGGGGGACCAAGAGACCAAGTACTTC

d_call: TRBD1
clone_size: few
v_call: TRBV5-1
j_call: TRBJ2-2
cdr3_aa: CASSQTGGAAGELFF
cdr3_nt: TGCGCCAGCAGCCAGACAGGGGGCGCAGCCGGGGAGCTGTTTTTT

d_call: TRBD2
clone_size: many
v_call: TRBV29-1
j_call: TRBJ2-1
cdr3_aa: CSVVLAGYNEQFF
cdr3_nt: TGCAGCGTTGTACTAGCGGGGTACAATGAGCAGTTCTTC

d_call: TRBD2
clone_size: .
v_call: TRBV4-1
j_call: TRBJ2-2
cdr3_aa: CASSQGRGGGNTGELFF
cdr3_nt: TGCGCCAGCAGCCAGGGGCGAGGCGGGGGGAACACCGGGGAGCTGTTTTTT

d_call: .
clone_size: .
v_call: TRBV24-1
j_call: TRBJ1-5
cdr3_aa: CATSDKGCQPQHF
cdr3_nt: TGTGCCACCAGTGATAAAGGGTGTCAGCCCCAGCATTTT